This T cell receptor (beta chain) was sequenced during a study of shared clonotypes between healthy human individuals. Overall study: CD4 naive and CD4 memory each took three plates per donor, while CD8 naive took two and CD8 memory one. Study results and caveats: The donor pool, a small one, limited the genetic and exposure-history diversity represented.

TCRdb's copy holds only in-frame clones and misses some; the assay was immunoSEQ multiplex PCR. The repertoire holds roughly 550,000 clones, with less than 97% as singletons. It was CD45RO-negative cells, positively selected for CCR7, that made up naive CD8 cells, with terminally differentiated effector memory CD45RA+ cells excluded. Donors were healthy HIV-negative adults without recent acute infections or vaccinations. With respect to this clone: The antigen is undetermined.

CDR3 length: 16 amino acids. The trim removed 2 bases at V and 10 bases at J, leaving 10 bases unmatched. Germline CDR1 is MNHNS and CDR2 is SASEGT. V gene TRBV6-1 combines with J gene TRBJ2-2, with 10 bases identical to TRBD2. The clonotype comes from a woman in her twenties or thirties in good health. The specimen was naive CD8+ T cells sorted from blood. DNA for the CDR3: TGTGCCAGCAGTGAACCTAGCGGGGGTACCGGGCTGGAGCTGTTTTTT. Its protein is CASSEPSGGTGLELFF.